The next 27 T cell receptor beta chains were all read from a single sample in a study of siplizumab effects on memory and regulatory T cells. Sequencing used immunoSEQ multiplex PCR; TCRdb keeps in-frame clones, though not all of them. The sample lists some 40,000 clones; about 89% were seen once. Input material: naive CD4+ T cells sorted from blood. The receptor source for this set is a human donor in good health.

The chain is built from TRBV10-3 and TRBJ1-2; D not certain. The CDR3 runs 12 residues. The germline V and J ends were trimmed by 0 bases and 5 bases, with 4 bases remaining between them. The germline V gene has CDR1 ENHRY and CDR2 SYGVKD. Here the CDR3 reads CAISESGYGYTF. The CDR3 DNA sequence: TGTGCCATCAGTGAGTCTGGGTATGGCTACACCTTC.

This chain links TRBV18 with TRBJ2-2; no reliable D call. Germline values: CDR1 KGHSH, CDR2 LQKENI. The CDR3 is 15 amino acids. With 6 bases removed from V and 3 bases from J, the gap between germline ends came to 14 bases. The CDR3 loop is CASSPLTRDTGELFF. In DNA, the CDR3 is TGTGCCAGCTCCCCCCTAACACGGGACACCGGGGAGCTGTTTTTT.

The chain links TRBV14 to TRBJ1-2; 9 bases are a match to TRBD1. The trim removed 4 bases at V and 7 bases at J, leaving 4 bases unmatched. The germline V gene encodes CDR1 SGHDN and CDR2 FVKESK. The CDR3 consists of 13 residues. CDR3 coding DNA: TGTGCCAGCAGCCCGGACAGGGGTCGTGGCTACACCTTC. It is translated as CASSPDRGRGYTF.

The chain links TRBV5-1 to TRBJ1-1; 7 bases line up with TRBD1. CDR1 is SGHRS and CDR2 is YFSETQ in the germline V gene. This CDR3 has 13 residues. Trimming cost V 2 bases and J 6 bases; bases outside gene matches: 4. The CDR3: CASSFTGDPEAFF. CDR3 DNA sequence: TGCGCCAGCAGCTTCACAGGGGATCCTGAAGCTTTCTTT.

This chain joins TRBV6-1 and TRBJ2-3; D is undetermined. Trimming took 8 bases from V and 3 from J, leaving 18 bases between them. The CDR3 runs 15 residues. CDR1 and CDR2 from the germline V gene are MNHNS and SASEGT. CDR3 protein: CASVSVLIGTDTQYF. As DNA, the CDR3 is TGTGCCAGCGTTTCCGTCCTCATAGGAACAGATACGCAGTATTTT.

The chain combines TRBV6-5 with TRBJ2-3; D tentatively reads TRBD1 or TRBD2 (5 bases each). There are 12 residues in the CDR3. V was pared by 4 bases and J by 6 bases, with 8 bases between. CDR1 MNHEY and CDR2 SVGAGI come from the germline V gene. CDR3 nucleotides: TGTGCCAGCAGTTCCGGGGCTGATACGCAGTATTTT. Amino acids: CASSSGADTQYF.

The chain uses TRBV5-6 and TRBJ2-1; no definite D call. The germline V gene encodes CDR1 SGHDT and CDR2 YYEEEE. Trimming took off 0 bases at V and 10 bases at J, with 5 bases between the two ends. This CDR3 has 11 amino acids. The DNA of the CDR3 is TGTGCCAGCAGCTTGGAAGAGGAGCAGTTCTTC. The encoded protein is CASSLEEEQFF.

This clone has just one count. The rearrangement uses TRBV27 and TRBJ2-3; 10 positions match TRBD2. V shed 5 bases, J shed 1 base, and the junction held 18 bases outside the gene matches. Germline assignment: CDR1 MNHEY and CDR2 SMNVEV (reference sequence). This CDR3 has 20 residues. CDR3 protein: CASSPYWTSGSKNGTDTQYF. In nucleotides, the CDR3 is TGTGCCAGCAGTCCCTATTGGACTAGCGGTTCGAAGAATGGCACAGATACGCAGTATTTT.

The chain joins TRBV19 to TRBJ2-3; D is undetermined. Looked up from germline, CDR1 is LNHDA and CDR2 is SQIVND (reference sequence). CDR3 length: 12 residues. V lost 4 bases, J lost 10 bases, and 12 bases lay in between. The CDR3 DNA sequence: TGTGCCAGTAGTAACCCCCCGGGCGCGCAGTATTTT. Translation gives CASSNPPGAQYF. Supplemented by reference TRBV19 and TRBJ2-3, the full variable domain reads DGGITQSPKYLFRKEGQNVTLSCEQNLNHDAMYWYRQDPGQGLRLIYYSQIVNDFQKGDIAEGYSVSREKKESFPLTVTSAQKNPTAFYLCASSNPPGAQYFGPGTRLTVL.

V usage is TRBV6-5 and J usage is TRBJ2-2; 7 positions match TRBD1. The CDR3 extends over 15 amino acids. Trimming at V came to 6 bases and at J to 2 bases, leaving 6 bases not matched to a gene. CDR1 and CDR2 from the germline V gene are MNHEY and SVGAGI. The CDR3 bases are TGTGCCAGCAGCCGACAGGGCAAAAACACCGGGGAGCTGTTTTTT. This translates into CASSRQGKNTGELFF.

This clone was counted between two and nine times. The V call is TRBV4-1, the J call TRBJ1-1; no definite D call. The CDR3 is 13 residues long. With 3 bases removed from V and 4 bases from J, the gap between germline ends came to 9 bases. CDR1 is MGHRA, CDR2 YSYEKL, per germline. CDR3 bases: TGCGCCAGCAGCCAGGGTCATGGCACTGAAGCTTTCTTT. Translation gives CASSQGHGTEAFF.

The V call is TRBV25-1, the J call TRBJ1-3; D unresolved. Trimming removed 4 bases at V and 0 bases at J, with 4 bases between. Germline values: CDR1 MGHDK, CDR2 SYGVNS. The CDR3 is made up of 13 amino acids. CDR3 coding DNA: TGTGCCAGCAGTGCCGTCTCTGGAAACACCATATATTTT. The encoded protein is CASSAVSGNTIYF.

The CDR3 DNA reads TGCGCCAGCAGAACAAGGAAATGTAGATCCAACACTGAAGCTTTCTTT. Amino acid sequence: CASRTRKCRSNTEAFF. The chain links TRBV23-1 to TRBJ1-1; D remains unclear. TRBV23-1 is treated as an ORF (open reading frame) with a function not yet certain. V was trimmed by 6 bases and J by 2 bases, leaving 19 bases between them. There are 16 residues in the CDR3.

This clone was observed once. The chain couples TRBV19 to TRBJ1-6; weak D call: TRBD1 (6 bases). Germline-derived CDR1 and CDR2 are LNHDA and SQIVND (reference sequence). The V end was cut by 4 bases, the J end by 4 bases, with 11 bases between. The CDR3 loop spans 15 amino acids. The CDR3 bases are TGTGCCAGTAGTAAACGGACAGAATATAATTCACCCCTCCACTTT. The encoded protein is CASSKRTEYNSPLHF. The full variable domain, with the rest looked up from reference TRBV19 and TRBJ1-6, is DGGITQSPKYLFRKEGQNVTLSCEQNLNHDAMYWYRQDPGQGLRLIYYSQIVNDFQKGDIAEGYSVSREKKESFPLTVTSAQKNPTAFYLCASSKRTEYNSPLHFGNGTRLTVT.

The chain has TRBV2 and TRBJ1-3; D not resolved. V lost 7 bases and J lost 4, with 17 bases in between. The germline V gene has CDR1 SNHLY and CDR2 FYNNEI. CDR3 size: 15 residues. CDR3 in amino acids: CASNAEHAGGNTIYF. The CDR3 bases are TGTGCCAGCAATGCAGAGCATGCGGGGGGAAACACCATATATTTT.

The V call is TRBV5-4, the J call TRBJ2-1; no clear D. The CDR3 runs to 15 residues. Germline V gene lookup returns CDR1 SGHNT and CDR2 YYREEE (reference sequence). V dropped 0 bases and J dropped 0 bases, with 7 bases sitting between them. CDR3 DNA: TGTGCCAGCAGCTTGGCACAGAGCTCCTACAATGAGCAGTTCTTC. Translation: CASSLAQSSYNEQFF. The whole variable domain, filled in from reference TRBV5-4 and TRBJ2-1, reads ETGVTQSPTHLIKTRGQQVTLRCSSQSGHNTVSWYQQALGQGPQFIFQYYREEENGRGNFPPRFSGLQFPNYSSELNVNALELDDSALYLCASSLAQSSYNEQFFGPGTRLTVL.

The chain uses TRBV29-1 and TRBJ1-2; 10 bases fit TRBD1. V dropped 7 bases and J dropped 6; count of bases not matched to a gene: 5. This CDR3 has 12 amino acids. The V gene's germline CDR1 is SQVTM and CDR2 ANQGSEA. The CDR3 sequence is CSALTGGDGYTF. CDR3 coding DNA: TGCAGCGCCCTGACAGGGGGCGATGGCTACACCTTC.

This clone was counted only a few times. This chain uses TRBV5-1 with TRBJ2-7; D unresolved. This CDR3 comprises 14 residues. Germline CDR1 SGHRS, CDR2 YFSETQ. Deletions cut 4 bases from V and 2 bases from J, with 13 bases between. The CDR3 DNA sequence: TGCGCCAGCAGCGGCAGGTCCCCTCCCTACGAGCAGTACTTC. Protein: CASSGRSPPYEQYF.

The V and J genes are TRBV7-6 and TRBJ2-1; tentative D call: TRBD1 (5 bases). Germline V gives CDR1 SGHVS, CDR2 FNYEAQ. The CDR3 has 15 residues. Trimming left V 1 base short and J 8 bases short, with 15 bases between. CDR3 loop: CASSLVPGLVYEQFF. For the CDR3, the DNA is TGTGCCAGCAGCTTAGTCCCAGGGTTGGTTTATGAGCAGTTCTTC. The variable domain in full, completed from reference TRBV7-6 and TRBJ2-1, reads GAGVSQSPRYKVTKRGQDVALRCDPISGHVSLYWYRQALGQGPEFLTYFNYEAQQDKSGLPNDRFSAERPEGSISTLTIQRTEQRDSAMYRCASSLVPGLVYEQFFGPGTRLTVL.

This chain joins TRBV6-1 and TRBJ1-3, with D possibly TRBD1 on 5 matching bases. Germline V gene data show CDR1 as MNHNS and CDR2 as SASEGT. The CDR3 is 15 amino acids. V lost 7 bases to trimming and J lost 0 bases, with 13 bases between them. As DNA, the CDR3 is TGTGCCAGCACCCTCCTGGACACCTCTGGAAACACCATATATTTT. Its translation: CASTLLDTSGNTIYF.

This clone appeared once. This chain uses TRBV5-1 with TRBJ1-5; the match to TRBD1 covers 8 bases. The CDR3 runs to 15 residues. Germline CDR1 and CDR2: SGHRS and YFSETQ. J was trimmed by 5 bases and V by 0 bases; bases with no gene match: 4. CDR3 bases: TGCGCCAGCAGCTTGGGCCCAGGGGGCGATCAGCCCCAGCATTTT. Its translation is CASSLGPGGDQPQHF.

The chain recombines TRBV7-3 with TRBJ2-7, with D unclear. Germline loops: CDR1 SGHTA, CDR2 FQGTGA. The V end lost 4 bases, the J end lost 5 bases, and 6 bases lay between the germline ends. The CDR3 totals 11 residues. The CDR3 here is CASSCDHEQYF. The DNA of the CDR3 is TGTGCCAGCAGCTGTGACCACGAGCAGTACTTC.

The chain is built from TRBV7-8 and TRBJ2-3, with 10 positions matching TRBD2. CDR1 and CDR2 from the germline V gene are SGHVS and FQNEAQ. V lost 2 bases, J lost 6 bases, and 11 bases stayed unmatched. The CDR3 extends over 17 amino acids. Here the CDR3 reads CASSLTMTSGSADTQYF. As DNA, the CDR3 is TGTGCCAGCAGCTTAACGATGACTAGCGGGTCCGCGGATACGCAGTATTTT.

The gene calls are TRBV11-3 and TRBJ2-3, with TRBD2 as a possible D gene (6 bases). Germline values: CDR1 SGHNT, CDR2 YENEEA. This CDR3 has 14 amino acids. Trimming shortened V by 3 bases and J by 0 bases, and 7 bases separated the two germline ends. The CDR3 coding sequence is TGTGCCAGCAGCTTCGGGAGAAGCACAGATACGCAGTATTTT. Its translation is CASSFGRSTDTQYF.

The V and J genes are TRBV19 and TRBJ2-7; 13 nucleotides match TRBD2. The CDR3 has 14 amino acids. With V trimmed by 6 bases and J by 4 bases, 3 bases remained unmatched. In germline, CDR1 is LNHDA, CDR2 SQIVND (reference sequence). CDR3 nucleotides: TGTGCCAGTAGCGGACTAGCGGGAGAGTACGAGCAGTACTTC. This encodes CASSGLAGEYEQYF.

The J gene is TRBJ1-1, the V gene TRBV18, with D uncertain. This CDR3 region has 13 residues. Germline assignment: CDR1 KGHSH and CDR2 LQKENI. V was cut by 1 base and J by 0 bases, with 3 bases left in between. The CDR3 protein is CASSPQVNTEAFF. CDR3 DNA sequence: TGTGCCAGCTCACCACAGGTGAACACTGAAGCTTTCTTT.

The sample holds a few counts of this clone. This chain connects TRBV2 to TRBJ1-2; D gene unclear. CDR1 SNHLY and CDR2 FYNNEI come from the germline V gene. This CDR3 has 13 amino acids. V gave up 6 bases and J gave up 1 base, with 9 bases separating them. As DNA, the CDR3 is TGTGCCAGCAGCTATGGCAGTAACTATGGCTACACCTTC. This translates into CASSYGSNYGYTF.